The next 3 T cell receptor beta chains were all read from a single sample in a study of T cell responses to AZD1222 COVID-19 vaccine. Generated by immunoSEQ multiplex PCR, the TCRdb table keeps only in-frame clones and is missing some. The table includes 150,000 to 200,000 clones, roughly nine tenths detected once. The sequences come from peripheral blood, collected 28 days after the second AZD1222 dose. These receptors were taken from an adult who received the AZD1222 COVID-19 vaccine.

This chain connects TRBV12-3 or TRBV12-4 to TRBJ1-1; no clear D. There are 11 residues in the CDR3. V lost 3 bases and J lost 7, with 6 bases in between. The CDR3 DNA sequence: TGTGCCAGCAGTTTTCTATTTGAAGCTTTCTTT. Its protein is CASSFLFEAFF.

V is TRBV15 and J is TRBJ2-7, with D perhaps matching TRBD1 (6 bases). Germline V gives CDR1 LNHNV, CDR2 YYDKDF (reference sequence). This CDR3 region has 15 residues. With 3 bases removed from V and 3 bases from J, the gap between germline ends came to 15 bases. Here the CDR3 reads CATSSLAGVGYEQYF. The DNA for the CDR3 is TGTGCCACCAGCAGTTTGGCAGGGGTGGGCTACGAGCAGTACTTC.

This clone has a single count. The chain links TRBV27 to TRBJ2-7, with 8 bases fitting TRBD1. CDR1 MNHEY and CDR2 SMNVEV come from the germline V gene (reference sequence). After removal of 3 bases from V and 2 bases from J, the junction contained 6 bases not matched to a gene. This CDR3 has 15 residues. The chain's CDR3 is CASSFSGTGAYEQYF. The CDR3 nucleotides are TGTGCCAGCAGTTTCTCCGGGACAGGAGCCTACGAGCAGTACTTC.